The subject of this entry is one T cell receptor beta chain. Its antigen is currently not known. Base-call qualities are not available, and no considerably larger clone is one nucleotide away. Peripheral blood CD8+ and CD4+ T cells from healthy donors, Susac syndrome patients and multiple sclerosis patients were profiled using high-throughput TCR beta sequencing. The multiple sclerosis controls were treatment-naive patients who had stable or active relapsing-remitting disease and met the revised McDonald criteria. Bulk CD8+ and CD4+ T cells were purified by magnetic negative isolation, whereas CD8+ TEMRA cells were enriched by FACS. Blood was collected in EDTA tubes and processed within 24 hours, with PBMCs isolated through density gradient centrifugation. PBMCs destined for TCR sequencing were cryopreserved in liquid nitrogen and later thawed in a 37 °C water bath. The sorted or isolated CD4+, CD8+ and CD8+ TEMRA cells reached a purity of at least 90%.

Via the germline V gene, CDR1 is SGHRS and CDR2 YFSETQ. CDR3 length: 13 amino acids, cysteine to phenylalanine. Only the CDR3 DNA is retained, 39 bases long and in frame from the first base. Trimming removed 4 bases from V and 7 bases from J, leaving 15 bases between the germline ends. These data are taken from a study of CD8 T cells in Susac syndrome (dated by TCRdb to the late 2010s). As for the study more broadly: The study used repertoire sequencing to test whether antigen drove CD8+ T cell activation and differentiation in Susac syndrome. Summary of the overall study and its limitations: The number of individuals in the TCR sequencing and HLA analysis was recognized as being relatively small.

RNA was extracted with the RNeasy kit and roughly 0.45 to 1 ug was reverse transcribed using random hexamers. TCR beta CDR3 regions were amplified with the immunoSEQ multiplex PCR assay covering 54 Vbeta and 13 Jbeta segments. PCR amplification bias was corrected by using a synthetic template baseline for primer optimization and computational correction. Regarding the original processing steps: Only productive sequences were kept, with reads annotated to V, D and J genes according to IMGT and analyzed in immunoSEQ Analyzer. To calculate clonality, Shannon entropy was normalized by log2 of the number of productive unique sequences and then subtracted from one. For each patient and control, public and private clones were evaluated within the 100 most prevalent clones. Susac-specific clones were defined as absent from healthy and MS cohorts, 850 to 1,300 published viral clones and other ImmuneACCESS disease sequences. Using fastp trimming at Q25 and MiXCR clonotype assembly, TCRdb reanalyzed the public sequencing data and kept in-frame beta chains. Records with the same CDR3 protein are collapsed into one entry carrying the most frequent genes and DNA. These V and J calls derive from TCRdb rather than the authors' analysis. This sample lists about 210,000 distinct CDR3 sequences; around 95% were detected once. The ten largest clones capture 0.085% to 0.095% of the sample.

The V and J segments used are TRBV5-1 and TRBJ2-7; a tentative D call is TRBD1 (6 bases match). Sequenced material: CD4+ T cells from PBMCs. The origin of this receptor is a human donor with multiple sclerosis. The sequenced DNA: TGCGCCAGCAGCCCTCGGACAGCGCGAGAGCAGTACTTC. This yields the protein CASSPRTAREQYF.